The 20 T cell receptor beta chains below were found in one sample sequenced in a study of T-cell reconstitution after alpha-beta-depleted transplantation in children. Unique molecular identifiers were incorporated when the TCRbeta library was constructed. One entry per CDR3 protein results from TCRdb running MiXCR on the PCR reads. The profile shows under 300,000 distinct CDR3 sequences, around 9.7% of them singletons. The starting material was PBMCs from the stem cell graft donor, obtained from the stem cell graft. The origin of the receptors is a human donor who donated a stem cell graft to a child with SCID.

With respect to this clonotype: A junction boundary mismatches the germline segment, possibly from a read error. The chain has TRBV7-9 and TRBJ2-1, with 7 bases lining up with TRBD1. The V gene's germline CDR1 is SEHNR and CDR2 FQNEAQ (reference sequence). This CDR3 region has 16 residues. The CDR3 bases are TGCGCCAGCAGCTTGTTCAGGGGGAGCTCCTACAATGAGCAGTTCTTC. Protein sequence: CASSLFRGSSYNEQFF.

This clonotype was seen ten or more times. The CDR3 sequence: CASSLLGELFF. In DNA form, the CDR3 reads TGTGCCAGCAGCTTGCTAGGGGAGCTGTTTTTT. This chain joins TRBV5-6 and TRBJ2-2, with D hard to call. The CDR3 loop spans 11 amino acids. Germline V gene lookup returns CDR1 SGHDT and CDR2 YYEEEE. V lost 1 base, J lost 8 bases, and 3 bases lay in between.

This clonotype was found many times. This chain connects TRBV7-8 to TRBJ1-1, with D uncertain. The CDR3 has 13 amino acids. Germline CDR1 reads SGHVS; CDR2 reads FQNEAQ. The germline V and J ends were trimmed by 6 bases and 2 bases, with 10 bases remaining between them. The CDR3: CASRRWDNTEAFF. As DNA, the CDR3 is TGTGCCAGCAGAAGGTGGGATAACACTGAAGCTTTCTTT.

This clonotype showed up many times. This rearrangement joins TRBV6-1 to TRBJ2-7; D remains ambiguous. The germline gives CDR1 MNHNS, CDR2 SASEGT. Between the trimmed V and J ends, which lost 6 bases and 3 bases, there was a span of 12 bases. The CDR3 loop spans 13 amino acids. The CDR3 DNA is TGTGCCAGCAGCTTGGCGGCCCTCTACGAGCAGTACTTC. Encoded protein: CASSLAALYEQYF.

In this sample, this clonotype turned up many times. This rearrangement joins TRBV20-1 to TRBJ1-2, with 8 bases matching TRBD1. Germline values: CDR1 DFQATT, CDR2 SNEGSKA (reference sequence). The V gene end was trimmed by 3 bases and the J gene end by 0 bases; junction bases not matched to a gene: 9. This CDR3 is 16 amino acids long. In DNA form, the CDR3 reads TGCAGTGCTAGCGGGGGACCGACAGGGGCTAACTATGGCTACACCTTC. It is translated as CSASGGPTGANYGYTF.

This clonotype was seen many times. The chain carries TRBV7-6 and TRBJ2-5; D ambiguous. This CDR3 is 15 amino acids long. In germline, CDR1 is SGHVS, CDR2 FNYEAQ. V lost 3 bases to trimming and J lost 5 bases, with 16 bases between them. DNA for the CDR3: TGTGCCAGCAGCTTTAACCGCCCCGCGCGCGAGACCCAGTACTTC. Its translation: CASSFNRPARETQYF. The full variable domain, in which reference TRBV7-6 and TRBJ2-5 provide the parts outside the CDR3, is GAGVSQSPRYKVTKRGQDVALRCDPISGHVSLYWYRQALGQGPEFLTYFNYEAQQDKSGLPNDRFSAERPEGSISTLTIQRTEQRDSAMYRCASSFNRPARETQYFGPGTRLLVL.

This clonotype came up many times. This chain joins TRBV14 and TRBJ2-1; 8 positions match TRBD2. V shed 3 bases and J 7 bases; nucleotides not matched to a gene: 5. This CDR3 spans 14 amino acids. Germline V gene sequence: CDR1 SGHDN, CDR2 FVKESK. DNA of the CDR3: TGTGCCAGCAGCCAGTGGCGGGGGGTAAATGAGCAGTTCTTC. It encodes CASSQWRGVNEQFF.

Many counts were recorded for this clonotype. V usage is TRBV7-9 and J usage is TRBJ1-2; D remains ambiguous. Germline V gene data show CDR1 as SEHNR and CDR2 as FQNEAQ (reference sequence). This CDR3 has 14 residues. Trimming removed 5 bases at V and 5 bases at J, with 15 bases between. The CDR3 region has the DNA TGTGCCAGCAGCCCAGGACGGATGATTTATGGCTACACCTTC. Protein sequence: CASSPGRMIYGYTF.

This clonotype occurred many times. The chain joins TRBV20-1 to TRBJ2-1, with 11 bases matching TRBD2. The V gene's germline CDR1 is DFQATT and CDR2 SNEGSKA (reference sequence). The junction had 9 bases not matched to a gene; V was cut back by 6 bases and J by 5 bases. This CDR3 has 15 residues. CDR3 nucleotide sequence: TGCAGTGCGGAAGCCATTAGCGGGGGGGACAATGAGCAGTTCTTC. Translated, it gives CSAEAISGGDNEQFF.

The chain employs TRBV28 and TRBJ1-1; TRBD1 agrees at 11 bases. Germline trimming cut 4 bases from V and 5 bases from J; bases unmatched to any gene: 12. CDR1 MDHEN and CDR2 SYDVKM come from the germline V gene. The CDR3 runs to 17 residues. CDR3 DNA sequence: TGTGCCAGCAGTTCTACCCCGGGACAGGGGGTGGGAACTGAAGCTTTCTTT. Protein sequence: CASSSTPGQGVGTEAFF.

This clonotype was counted at least ten times. The V call is TRBV29-1, the J call TRBJ2-3; D ambiguous. Germline-derived CDR1 and CDR2 are SQVTM and ANQGSEA. The length of the CDR3 is 12 residues. The V gene lost 7 bases and the J gene lost 2 bases, with 10 bases spanning the gap. CDR3 residues: CSAHRATDTQYF. Here the CDR3 DNA reads TGCAGCGCTCATAGGGCCACAGATACGCAGTATTTT.

This clonotype was seen at least ten times. The chain uses TRBV5-1 and TRBJ1-2; 9 bases match TRBD1. This CDR3 has 15 amino acids. Per germline, CDR1 SGHRS and CDR2 YFSETQ. J lost 8 bases, V lost 2 bases, and 10 bases had no gene match. This chain's CDR3 is CASSFWPGTGSGYTF. The CDR3 nucleotides read TGCGCCAGCAGCTTTTGGCCCGGGACAGGGTCGGGCTACACCTTC. Drawing the rest from reference TRBV5-1 and TRBJ1-2, the complete variable domain is KAGVTQTPRYLIKTRGQQVTLSCSPISGHRSVSWYQQTPGQGLQFLFEYFSETQRNKGNFPGRFSGRQFSNSRSEMNVSTLELGDSALYLCASSFWPGTGSGYTFGSGTRLTVV.

This clonotype was recorded at least ten times. The V call is TRBV7-2, the J call TRBJ2-3, with 8 bases identical to TRBD2. J was trimmed by 2 bases and V by 1 base; bases with no gene match: 5. CDR1 and CDR2 (germline): SGHTA, FQGNSA. The CDR3 is 16 amino acids. The CDR3 spells CASSLDGSGVTDTQYF. For the CDR3, the DNA is TGTGCCAGCAGCTTAGATGGTAGCGGGGTCACAGATACGCAGTATTTT.

The sample holds many counts of this clonotype. The chain uses TRBV6-1 and TRBJ2-3; D gene ambiguous. This CDR3 comprises 15 residues. In germline, CDR1 is MNHNS, CDR2 SASEGT. Trimming took 1 base from V and 3 from J, leaving 11 bases between them. The CDR3 bases are TGTGCCAGCAGTGAAGTGCGTCCAAAGACAGATACGCAGTATTTT. Translating it yields CASSEVRPKTDTQYF.

Ten or more counts support this clonotype. The chain couples TRBV5-1 to TRBJ2-3; D gene ambiguous. The V gene lost 0 bases and the J gene lost 6 bases, with 14 bases spanning the gap. This CDR3 spans 15 amino acids. Germline-derived CDR1 and CDR2 are SGHRS and YFSETQ. CDR3 bases: TGCGCCAGCAGCTTGGAAAGGAGCGAGTACGATACGCAGTATTTT. Protein product: CASSLERSEYDTQYF.

This clonotype was seen ten or more times. This chain joins TRBV5-1 and TRBJ2-1; perhaps TRBD2 as D (6 bases). Trimming left V 0 bases short and J 2 bases short, with 12 bases between. There are 16 residues in the CDR3. In germline, CDR1 is SGHRS, CDR2 YFSETQ. CDR3 residues: CASSLAVSGPYNEQFF. The CDR3 coding sequence is TGCGCCAGCAGCTTGGCGGTAAGCGGGCCCTACAATGAGCAGTTCTTC.

This clonotype has a count of ten or more. The DNA of the CDR3 is TGCAGTGCTAGTCCAGACTACGAGCAGTACTTC. This sequence encodes CSASPDYEQYF. The chain uses TRBV20-1 and TRBJ2-7, with D uncertain. Per germline, CDR1 DFQATT and CDR2 SNEGSKA (reference sequence). The V end lost 3 bases, the J end lost 3 bases, and 6 bases lay between the germline ends. This CDR3 is 11 amino acids long.

This clonotype has at least ten counts. The chain joins TRBV7-2 to TRBJ2-5; D is undetermined. Germline V CDR1 and CDR2: SGHTA, FQGNSA. The CDR3 is 15 amino acids. Trimming removed 2 bases from V and 4 bases from J, with 14 bases in between. CDR3 sequence: CASSLLGDRAETQYF. CDR3 sequence (DNA): TGTGCCAGCAGCTTATTGGGCGACCGGGCAGAGACCCAGTACTTC.

This clonotype was seen a few times. The chain recombines TRBV3-1 with TRBJ2-5; 10 bases align to TRBD1. V lost 4 bases and J lost 4; bases outside the gene matches: 9. Germline V gene data show CDR1 as LGHDT and CDR2 as YNNKEL (reference sequence). The CDR3 sequence is 16 residues long. The CDR3 spells CASSPEGTGEPETQYF. CDR3 coding DNA: TGTGCCAGCAGCCCAGAGGGGACAGGGGAGCCAGAGACCCAGTACTTC.

This clonotype was seen ten or more times. The chain joins TRBV11-2 to TRBJ2-1; weak D call: TRBD1 (5 bases). The CDR3 spans 14 residues. The V gene lost 0 bases and the J gene lost 9 bases, with 12 bases spanning the gap. The germline V gene encodes CDR1 SGHAT and CDR2 FQNNGV. The CDR3 coding sequence is TGTGCCAGCAGCTTAGATAAGGGGTTGGGTGAGCAGTTCTTC. Amino acid sequence: CASSLDKGLGEQFF.